These 25 T cell receptor beta chains originate from one sample sequenced in a study of blood T cells in healthy people across ages. Combining a sample-barcoded 5' primer with a J-beta primer mix, a second PCR ran for roughly 6 to 11 cycles. TCRdb ran MiXCR on the 5' RACE reads and lists one entry per CDR3 protein. The sample has hundreds of thousands of distinct CDR3 sequences; 35% to 45% are singletons. The sequenced sample consisted of blood. These TCRs come from a woman aged 55-70 years in good health.

This clonotype showed up many times. The chain is built from TRBV4-3 and TRBJ2-3; D may be TRBD1 (6 bases). The germline CDR1 and CDR2 sequences are LGHNA and YSLEER. CDR3 size: 16 residues. Deletions cut 4 bases from V and 3 bases from J, with 17 bases between. The CDR3 loop is CASSRRTASGTDTQYF. The CDR3, as DNA: TGCGCCAGCAGCCGAAGGACAGCCTCGGGGACAGATACGCAGTATTTT.

CDR3 DNA: TGTGCCAGCTCACCAGGAGGGACACAATCCTACGAGCAGTACTTC. This gives the protein CASSPGGTQSYEQYF. V and J are TRBV18 and TRBJ2-7, with D perhaps given as TRBD1 or TRBD2 (6 bases each). The CDR3 loop spans 15 amino acids. CDR1 and CDR2 from the germline V gene are KGHSH and LQKENI. With 2 bases removed from V and 1 base from J, the gap between germline ends came to 12 bases.

This clonotype was picked up a small number of times. In DNA, the CDR3 is TGTGCCAGCAGTTTAGTGGGACAGGGATCCTACAATGAGCAGTTCTTC. Translated, it gives CASSLVGQGSYNEQFF. The chain recombines TRBV12-3 or TRBV12-4 with TRBJ2-1, with 9 bases aligning to TRBD1. The CDR3 sequence is 16 residues long. V lost 1 base and J lost 1; bases outside the gene matches: 2.

The rearrangement links TRBV5-1 to TRBJ1-2, with D possibly TRBD1 on 5 matching bases. V lost 4 bases and J lost 2, with 21 bases in between. Germline V gene sequence: CDR1 SGHRS, CDR2 YFSETQ. The CDR3 is 17 amino acids. The CDR3 bases are TGCGCCAGCAGCCCCTCCCCAGGGACCACGTGGAACTATGGCTACACCTTC. Encoded protein: CASSPSPGTTWNYGYTF. Together with reference TRBV5-1 and TRBJ1-2, the CDR3 gives the full variable domain: KAGVTQTPRYLIKTRGQQVTLSCSPISGHRSVSWYQQTPGQGLQFLFEYFSETQRNKGNFPGRFSGRQFSNSRSEMNVSTLELGDSALYLCASSPSPGTTWNYGYTFGSGTRLTVV.

This clonotype was picked up a small number of times. The chain has TRBV5-1 and TRBJ1-5; D call uncertain. V lost 0 bases to trimming and J lost 7 bases, with 14 bases between them. Per the germline V gene, CDR1 is SGHRS and CDR2 is YFSETQ. This CDR3 has 15 residues. The CDR3 DNA reads TGCGCCAGCAGCTTGGATTTAGTGGCGGGGCAGCCCCAGCATTTT. It translates to CASSLDLVAGQPQHF.

This clonotype has just a few counts. The genes are TRBV19 and TRBJ2-5, with D perhaps assigned TRBD1 or TRBD2 (5 bases each). Trimming left V 4 bases short and J 2 bases short, with 11 bases between. The CDR3 is 14 amino acids. The germline V gene encodes CDR1 LNHDA and CDR2 SQIVND (reference sequence). The CDR3 region is CASSNRDGQETQYF. CDR3 nucleotides: TGTGCCAGTAGTAACCGGGACGGACAAGAGACCCAGTACTTC.

The rearrangement links TRBV20-1 to TRBJ2-1; D may be TRBD1 (6 bases). The CDR3 is 15 residues long. From germline, CDR1 is DFQATT and CDR2 SNEGSKA (reference sequence). Trimming took off 0 bases at V and 4 bases at J, with 13 bases between the two ends. The CDR3 DNA follows: TGCAGTGCTAGAGATTTGGCGGACAGTTACAATGAGCAGTTCTTC. Its protein is CSARDLADSYNEQFF.

This chain connects TRBV25-1 to TRBJ1-2; D is unclear. CDR1 is MGHDK, CDR2 SYGVNS, per germline. Trimming took 5 bases from V and 7 from J, leaving 20 bases between them. The CDR3 extends over 15 amino acids. The CDR3 nucleotides are TGTGCCAGCAGTTCCGCTGCCCAGAGACCCTCTGGCTACACCTTC. This translates into CASSSAAQRPSGYTF.

V usage is TRBV20-1 and J usage is TRBJ2-2, with TRBD2 identical over 13 bases. This CDR3 has 16 amino acids. V was clipped by 6 bases and J by 2 bases; unmatched bases: 6. Germline V gene sequence: CDR1 DFQATT, CDR2 SNEGSKA (reference sequence). The CDR3 DNA reads TGCAGTGCGGCCGGGACTAGCGGGACTAACACCGGGGAGCTGTTTTTT. Protein product: CSAAGTSGTNTGELFF.

The chain recombines TRBV20-1 with TRBJ2-1; weak D call: TRBD1 (5 bases). The J call is uncertain, as TRBJ2-7 better fits the DNA end. The germline V gene encodes CDR1 DFQATT and CDR2 SNEGSKA (reference sequence). The CDR3 has 12 amino acids. CDR3 nucleotides: TGCAGTGCTAGTAAGGGGAACAATGAGCAGTACTTC. It yields the protein CSASKGNNEQYF.

This sequence joins TRBV5-1 and TRBJ1-2; D may be TRBD1 (5 bases). Trimming stripped 3 bases from V and 3 bases from J, with 9 bases between. The CDR3 is made up of 13 amino acids. CDR1 and CDR2 (germline): SGHRS, YFSETQ. The CDR3 nucleotides are TGCGCCAGCAGCTACGACAGTTACTATGGCTACACCTTC. Its protein is CASSYDSYYGYTF.

The chain employs TRBV20-1 and TRBJ1-5, with 11 nucleotides matching TRBD1. Trimming took 3 bases from V and 2 from J; bases not matched to a gene: 3. The CDR3 runs to 15 residues. Looked up from germline, CDR1 is DFQATT and CDR2 is SNEGSKA (reference sequence). The CDR3 coding sequence is TGCAGTGCTAGGGACAGGGGGCAAGGCAATCAGCCCCAGCATTTT. This translates into CSARDRGQGNQPQHF.

This clonotype was observed a handful of times. This sequence joins TRBV7-2 and TRBJ1-2; no firm D call. Per the germline V gene, CDR1 is SGHTA and CDR2 is FQGNSA. Trimming took off 0 bases at V and 6 bases at J, with 11 bases between the two ends. The CDR3 has 14 amino acids. CDR3 nucleotides: TGTGCCAGCAGCTTAGCTGGGCTCAGGAATGGCTACACCTTC. This gives the protein CASSLAGLRNGYTF.

V gene TRBV11-2 combines with J gene TRBJ2-5; the D is unclear. The V gene's germline CDR1 is SGHAT and CDR2 FQNNGV. Trimming left V 9 bases short and J 7 bases short, with 18 bases between. CDR3 length equals 13 residues. CDR3 in amino acids: CARNPLRVRTQYF. The CDR3 DNA is TGTGCCAGAAACCCCCTCCGGGTGAGGACCCAGTACTTC.

This clonotype was seen ten or more times. The rearrangement uses TRBV5-1 and TRBJ2-7; 7 bases fit TRBD2. The V and J ends lost 3 bases and 2 bases, in that order; junction bases with no gene match: 5. CDR3 length: 14 residues. CDR1 is SGHRS and CDR2 is YFSETQ in the germline V gene. The CDR3 here is CASSSAGLTYEQYF. As DNA, the CDR3 is TGCGCCAGCAGCTCAGCGGGACTTACCTACGAGCAGTACTTC. Combining the CDR3 with reference TRBV5-1 and TRBJ2-7 gives the whole variable domain KAGVTQTPRYLIKTRGQQVTLSCSPISGHRSVSWYQQTPGQGLQFLFEYFSETQRNKGNFPGRFSGRQFSNSRSEMNVSTLELGDSALYLCASSSAGLTYEQYFGPGTRLTVT.

This clonotype occurred a few times. The rearrangement uses TRBV12-3 or TRBV12-4 and TRBJ1-2, with TRBD1 matching 11 bases. J lost 3 bases, V lost 7 bases, and 7 bases had no gene match. This CDR3 is built from 15 residues. CDR3 sequence reads: CASTNRDRGDYGYTF. In DNA form, the CDR3 reads TGTGCCAGCACTAACCGGGACAGGGGGGACTATGGCTACACCTTC.

The chain recombines TRBV7-2 with TRBJ1-5, with D uncertain. V was cut by 6 bases and J by 8 bases, with 23 bases left in between. The CDR3 covers 16 residues. CDR1 SGHTA and CDR2 FQGNSA come from the germline V gene. DNA for the CDR3: TGTGCCAGCAGTACTTTGGCTGGGATCGGTGTAAAGCCCCAGCATTTT. Amino acid sequence: CASSTLAGIGVKPQHF.

Remarks on this clonotype: A much more abundant neighbour one base away suggests this may be a read error. The chain recombines TRBV4-2 with TRBJ2-1, with 7 bases lining up with TRBD2. Germline values: CDR1 LGHNA, CDR2 YNFKEQ. CDR3 size: 17 residues. Trimming cost V 1 base and J 5 bases; bases outside gene matches: 11. Written as DNA, the CDR3 is TGTGCCAGCAGCCAAGGGTTTGGGCGGGAGCCAGACAATGAGCAGTTCTTC. It codes for CASSQGFGREPDNEQFF.

The rearrangement joins TRBV27 to TRBJ1-1; D possibly corresponds to TRBD1 (6 bases). This CDR3 contains 15 residues. V gave up 2 bases and J gave up 1 base, with 11 bases separating them. In germline, CDR1 is MNHEY, CDR2 SMNVEV (reference sequence). CDR3 region: CASSLGQRGNTEAFF. CDR3 sequence (DNA): TGTGCCAGCAGTTTAGGACAGAGGGGGAACACTGAAGCTTTCTTT.

In regard to this clonotype: Its ends do not fully match the called genes, so a read error is possible. This chain joins TRBV20-1 and TRBJ2-1; 7 bases align to TRBD2. Germline V CDR1 and CDR2: DFQATT, SNEGSKA (reference sequence). The CDR3 has 16 residues. This CDR3 reads CSARPLGGRRYNERFF. CDR3 DNA: TGCAGTGCTAGGCCTCTGGGGGGGAGGAGGTACAATGAGCGGTTCTTC.

This chain connects TRBV20-1 to TRBJ2-1; tentative D call: TRBD1 (5 bases). Germline V gives CDR1 DFQATT, CDR2 SNEGSKA (reference sequence). The CDR3 runs 12 residues. Trimming took 2 bases from V and 6 from J, leaving 8 bases between them. The DNA for the CDR3 is TGCAGTGCTAGATGGCAGGGCAATGAGCAGTTCTTC. The encoded protein is CSARWQGNEQFF.

A few counts support this clonotype. The chain carries TRBV29-1 and TRBJ1-1; the D is unclear. Trimming stripped 5 bases from V and 7 bases from J, with 11 bases between. The CDR3 extends over 11 amino acids. CDR1 is SQVTM and CDR2 is ANQGSEA in the germline V gene. The CDR3 nucleotides are TGCAGCGTTCGACGGGAACGTGAAGCTTTCTTT. This codes for CSVRREREAFF.

This clonotype was picked up a small number of times. The chain uses TRBV14 and TRBJ2-1, with D perhaps TRBD2 (6 bases). In germline, CDR1 is SGHDN, CDR2 FVKESK. Deletions cut 4 bases from V and 4 bases from J, with 14 bases between. CDR3 length equals 15 residues. The CDR3 here is CASSRGDRLYNEQFF. CDR3 DNA: TGTGCCAGCAGCCGCGGGGATCGATTATACAATGAGCAGTTCTTC.

V is TRBV4-3 and J is TRBJ2-5, with 10 bases aligning to TRBD2. The CDR3 is 15 amino acids. Germline V CDR1 and CDR2: LGHNA, YSLEER. V trimming: 4 bases; J trimming: 4 bases; junction bases outside the gene matches: 6. The CDR3 DNA reads as TGCGCCAGCAGCCCGCTAGCGGGAGAAGGAGAGACCCAGTACTTC. This translates into CASSPLAGEGETQYF.

Comment on this clonotype: This may be a read error, as it is one base from a much larger clone. This rearrangement joins TRBV6-5 to TRBJ2-1, with 7 bases lining up with TRBD1. V lost 5 bases to trimming and J lost 10 bases; unmatched junction nucleotides: 14. The CDR3 runs to 15 residues. Per germline, CDR1 MNHEY and CDR2 SVGAGI. This chain's CDR3 is CASSINRGGSYEQFF. CDR3 in DNA: TGTGCCAGCAGTATAAACAGGGGTGGCAGCTACGAGCAGTTCTTC.